This TCR beta chain derives from a study of T cell repertoires in cytomegalovirus infection. Study at large: Public TCR beta signature analysis indicated the presence of both CMV infection and matching HLA type.

The table lists this clonotype with many counts. Its matching antigen is unknown. Findings and caveats of the study: The study found HLA-C-restricted CMV-specific TCR beta clonotypes dominating the ex vivo response. Of the TCR beta families, the public ones yielded a cumulative frequency that identified carriers of CMV plus the relevant HLA.

CDR1 SGHTA and CDR2 FQGNSA come from the germline V gene. Trimming shortened V by 2 bases and J by 1 base, and 11 bases separated the two germline ends. The CDR3 runs 15 residues. TCRdb processed the reads anew with MiXCR; each CDR3 protein has one entry. The sample shows about 210,000 distinct CDR3 sequences, roughly 6.5% of them seen only once. The source of this sequence is a human donor in good health (CMV status not recorded). Some clones in this sample may be carry-over from other donors' samples. V gene TRBV7-2 combines with J gene TRBJ2-5; tentatively, D is TRBD1 (6 bases). The sequencing input was PBMCs. For the CDR3, the DNA is TGTGCCAGCAGCTTAAATCAGGGGCCCCAAGAGACCCAGTACTTC. As protein: CASSLNQGPQETQYF.